This is a list of T cell receptor beta chains from one sample in a study of cytomegalovirus exposure and HLA in healthy donors. TCRdb's table, derived via immunoSEQ multiplex PCR, lists solely in-frame clones and lacks some. Counted here are about 180,000 clones, roughly 85% occurring once; the ten biggest clones make up roughly 15%. Sequencing input: PBMCs. Every receptor here comes from a man between 18 and 29 years old in good health and CMV-seropositive. CDR3s include the opening cysteine and the closing phenylalanine or tryptophan. A D gene is named only where the DNA matches it firmly. The size entry is marked missing in some rows and otherwise reads once, few, many or a size class.

TRBJ2-3	TRBD2	16	.	TRBV11-1	TGTGCCAGCAGCGGGGCCGGGACTAGCGGGGTAGATACGCAGTATTTT	CASSGAGTSGVDTQYF
TRBJ2-1	.	14	.	TRBV30	TGTGCCTGGACGGGTAGCGGCTCCTACAATGAGCAGTTCTTC	CAWTGSGSYNEQFF
TRBJ2-5	.	13	.	TRBV28	TGTGCCAGCAGTTTCCCATCAGGGGAGACCCAGTACTTC	CASSFPSGETQYF
TRBJ1-4	.	16	.	TRBV27	TGTGCCAGCAGTTCAACCGCAGGGCGGACTAATGAAAAACTGTTTTTT	CASSSTAGRTNEKLFF
TRBJ2-6	.	14	.	TRBV7-9	TGTGCCAGCAGCCGGAGCTCTGGGGCCAACGTCCTGACTTTC	CASSRSSGANVLTF
TRBJ2-1	TRBD2	15	.	TRBV30	TGTGCCTGGAGTCTGGGACTAGCGGACTACAATGAGCAGTTCTTC	CAWSLGLADYNEQFF
TRBJ2-7	TRBD1	15	.	TRBV18	TGTGCCAGCTCACCAACCTGGACAGGGAACTACGAGCAGTACTTC	CASSPTWTGNYEQYF
TRBJ1-5	.	13	once	TRBV4-1	TGCGCCAGCAGCGGGCTGACGGGGCAGCCCCAGCATTTT	CASSGLTGQPQHF
TRBJ2-1	.	16	.	TRBV11-2	TGTGCCAGCAGCTCCAGGACCCCCAGTTGGAGGAATGAGCAGTTCTTC	CASSSRTPSWRNEQFF
TRBJ2-5	TRBD2	14	.	TRBV7-9	TGTGCCAGCAGCTTAGATGGGAGGGAGGAGACCCAGTACTTC	CASSLDGREETQYF
TRBJ2-1	.	12	.	TRBV29-1	TGCAGCGTTAGGGGGTCTGAAAATGAGCAGTTCTTC	CSVRGSENEQFF
TRBJ2-3	.	13	.	TRBV5-6	TGTGCCAGCAGCACCGGTTCCACAGATACGCAGTATTTT	CASSTGSTDTQYF
TRBJ2-7	.	15	few	TRBV7-9	TGTGCCAGCAGCCCTGCCCGCGGGGCCCTCGACGAGCAGTACTTC	CASSPARGALDEQYF
TRBJ1-3	.	14	.	TRBV9	TGTGCCAGCAGCGTTAGGAGCTCTGGAAACACCATATATTTT	CASSVRSSGNTIYF
TRBJ1-2	.	15	few	TRBV30	TGTGCCTGGAGCGGATCAGAGGGCCCTAACTATGGCTACACCTTC	CAWSGSEGPNYGYTF
TRBJ2-5	.	13	.	TRBV7-8	TGTGCCAGCAGTTACAGGGCGCGAGAGACCCAGTACTTC	CASSYRARETQYF
TRBJ1-6	.	13	few	TRBV30	TGTGCCTGGACTCCGCAGGGGAATTCACCCCTCCACTTT	CAWTPQGNSPLHF
TRBJ1-5	TRBD1	14	.	TRBV9	TGTGCCAGCAGCTTACAGGGGGGTGATCAGCCCCAGCATTTT	CASSLQGGDQPQHF
TRBJ1-1	.	13	few	TRBV27	TGTGCCAGCAGTTTACAGGGGAACACTGAAGCTTTCTTT	CASSLQGNTEAFF
TRBJ2-7	.	13	.	TRBV28	TGTGCCAGCAGGTCCGGACAGAGCAACGAGCAGTACTTC	CASRSGQSNEQYF
TRBJ2-3	.	15	once	TRBV30	TGTGCCTGGAGTTTCTTAGCGGCTAGCACAGATACGCAGTATTTT	CAWSFLAASTDTQYF
TRBJ2-7	.	13	.	TRBV6-6	TGTGCCAGCAGGCCGGAGGGCGCCTACGAGCAGTACTTC	CASRPEGAYEQYF
TRBJ2-3	TRBD1	13	.	TRBV6-4	TGTGCCAGCGGGACAGGGGGCACAGATACGCAGTATTTT	CASGTGGTDTQYF
TRBJ1-1	TRBD1	14	.	TRBV28	TGTGCCAGCAGTTTAAGGGACAGGGTCACTGAAGCTTTCTTT	CASSLRDRVTEAFF
TRBJ1-2	.	14	once	TRBV6-1	TGTGCCAGCAGTGACCAGGGAACCTCCTATGGCTACACCTTC	CASSDQGTSYGYTF
TRBJ1-6	.	14	once	TRBV6-1	TGTGCCAGCAGTGAGGCGCAGGGGAATTCACCCCTCCACTTT	CASSEAQGNSPLHF
TRBJ2-3	.	17	.	TRBV19	TGTGCCAGTAGTATAGGAGAAACGACTAGTTTTCCAGATACGCAGTATTTT	CASSIGETTSFPDTQYF
TRBJ2-7	.	14	.	TRBV5-4	TGTGCCAGCAGCTTAGAGGGGGTAGTCTACGAGCAGTACTTC	CASSLEGVVYEQYF
TRBJ1-1	TRBD1	13	.	TRBV9	TGTGCCAGCAGCGCCCTGACAGGGGGCATAGCTTTCTTT	CASSALTGGIAFF
TRBJ2-3	TRBD1	15	.	TRBV7-3	TGTGCCAGCAGCTTACAGGGGGCGGGTCTCGATACGCAGTATTTT	CASSLQGAGLDTQYF
TRBJ2-7	.	14	.	TRBV7-9	TGTGCCAGCAGCTTAGGGGGGCTGGGATCCGAGCAGTACTTC	CASSLGGLGSEQYF
TRBJ2-1	TRBD1	16	.	TRBV5-4	TGTGCCAGCAGCCCGGCAGAGACAGGGGGCGCGGGGGAGCAGTTCTTC	CASSPAETGGAGEQFF
TRBJ2-3	.	13	.	TRBV27	TGTGCCAGCAGTTTCCTTCCGGGTGATACGCAGTATTTT	CASSFLPGDTQYF
TRBJ1-4	.	14	.	TRBV7-2	TGTGCCAGCAGCTGGGGGGGGACTAATGAAAAACTGTTTTTT	CASSWGGTNEKLFF
TRBJ2-7	.	15	.	TRBV11-2	TGTGCCAGCAGCCTCCCGTCTCAGGGTTCGTCACAGCAGTACTTC	CASSLPSQGSSQQYF
TRBJ2-7	.	15	.	TRBV7-8	TGTGCCAGCAGCCGGAGCGCCCTAAGCTCCTACGAGCAGTACTTC	CASSRSALSSYEQYF
TRBJ1-2	.	15	few	TRBV5-4	TGTGCCAGCAGCCCGGACAGCCAACCTAACTATGGCTACACCTTC	CASSPDSQPNYGYTF
TRBJ2-7	TRBD2	15	.	TRBV7-2	TGTGCCAGCAGTTCTAGCGGGGGGGACTCCTACGAGCAGTACTTC	CASSSSGGDSYEQYF
TRBJ1-4	.	18	.	TRBV5-1	TGCGCCAGCAGCTTGGCCAGCGGGGCTACCAGAACTAATGAAAAACTGTTTTTT	CASSLASGATRTNEKLFF